The 29 T cell receptor beta chains presented below share a single source sample, sequenced in a study of T cells in Graves' hyperthyroidism and ophthalmopathy. The CDR3 regions of TCR beta were amplified from RNA transcripts. The TCR CDR3 first-round RT-PCR relied on the HTBI primer set. TCRdb re-called the multiplex PCR reads through MiXCR, storing one row per CDR3 protein. The table has some 350,000 distinct CDR3 sequences, over 15% seen once. The sequenced material came from blood. The receptors originated from a woman aged 18-29 years with Graves' hyperthyroidism.

Details on this clonotype: This clone may be a read error of a much larger clone one base away. The CDR3 nucleotides are TGTGCCAGCAGTGGGGGGGGGGACACTGAAGCTTTCTTT. Its translation: CASSGGGDTEAFF. The rearrangement joins TRBV12-3 or TRBV12-4 to TRBJ1-1; the D gene is possibly TRBD1 (5 bases). V dropped 5 bases and J dropped 3 bases, with 10 bases sitting between them. The CDR3 is 13 residues long.

In this sample, this clonotype turned up many times. The CDR3 spells CASRVFNQPQHF. For the CDR3, the DNA is TGTGCCAGCAGGGTCTTCAATCAGCCCCAGCATTTT. The chain carries TRBV6-2 or TRBV6-3 and TRBJ1-5; D is undetermined. The germline CDR1 and CDR2 sequences are MNHEY and SVGEGT. The CDR3 covers 12 residues. V was cut by 6 bases and J by 3 bases, with 6 bases left in between.

Notes on this clonotype: Compared with germline, one end of the junction differs, possibly owing to a read error. The chain recombines TRBV27 with TRBJ1-3; no reliable D call. CDR3 length: 15 residues. CDR1 is MNHEY and CDR2 is SMNVEV in the germline V gene (reference sequence). CDR3 amino acids: CASSRKVVSGNTIYF. In DNA, the CDR3 is TGTGCCAGCAGCAGGAAGGTAGTCTCTGGAAACACTATATATTTT.

The sample holds many counts of this clonotype. J is TRBJ1-1 and V is TRBV10-1; D may be TRBD1 (5 bases). CDR1 is WNHNN, CDR2 SYGVQD, per germline (reference sequence). This CDR3 is built from 16 residues. Trimming removed 5 bases at V and 0 bases at J, with 16 bases between. The CDR3 DNA follows: TGCGCCAGCAGTCTGGGGGGTCCTCCAATGAACACTGAAGCTTTCTTT. Translation gives CASSLGGPPMNTEAFF.

Ten or more counts support this clonotype. V usage is TRBV20-1 and J usage is TRBJ1-2; TRBD1 agrees at 9 bases. The CDR3 runs 15 residues. Germline V gene lookup returns CDR1 DFQATT and CDR2 SNEGSKA (reference sequence). The V segment lost 0 bases and the J segment 6 bases; nucleotides outside the gene matches: 8. CDR3 sequence reads: CSARDYRGPGDGYTF. CDR3 nucleotide sequence: TGCAGTGCTAGAGACTACAGGGGGCCGGGGGATGGCTACACCTTC.

The table lists this clonotype with many counts. The chain employs TRBV10-1 and TRBJ2-7, with 8 bases fitting TRBD2. The V gene's germline CDR1 is WNHNN and CDR2 SYGVQD (reference sequence). The trim removed 4 bases at V and 3 bases at J, leaving 8 bases unmatched. This CDR3 is 15 amino acids long. The CDR3 DNA reads TGCGCCAGCAGTGCCTATCGGGGGGGCCTCTACGAGCAGTACTTC. This encodes CASSAYRGGLYEQYF.

This chain connects TRBV6-5 to TRBJ1-5, with unresolved D. Per the germline V gene, CDR1 is MNHEY and CDR2 is SVGAGI. There are 16 residues in the CDR3. Between the trimmed V and J ends, which lost 2 bases and 4 bases, there was a span of 15 bases. The CDR3 DNA is TGTGCCAGCAGTTACCCAACCAGGCTTAATAATCAGCCCCAGCATTTT. Translation: CASSYPTRLNNQPQHF.

This clonotype was seen ten or more times. The gene calls are TRBV28 and TRBJ1-5; 8 nucleotides line up with TRBD1. Germline CDR1 MDHEN, CDR2 SYDVKM. This CDR3 is built from 15 residues. V trimming: 5 bases; J trimming: 6 bases; junction bases outside the gene matches: 9. CDR3 nucleotide sequence: TGTGCCAGCAGTCCCTTGGACAGGGAGCGTCAGCCCCAGCATTTT. Its protein is CASSPLDRERQPQHF.

The sample holds many counts of this clonotype. The rearrangement links TRBV2 to TRBJ2-2; D perhaps matches TRBD2 (5 bases). The V end lost 7 bases, the J end lost 0 bases, and 12 bases lay between the germline ends. The length of the CDR3 is 15 residues. Germline V lookup: CDR1 SNHLY, CDR2 FYNNEI. CDR3 in amino acids: CASKGRETNTGELFF. CDR3 coding DNA: TGTGCCAGCAAAGGCCGGGAAACGAACACCGGGGAGCTGTTTTTT.

This clonotype was seen many times. V usage is TRBV29-1 and J usage is TRBJ1-2; D is ambiguous. Germline V gene sequence: CDR1 SQVTM, CDR2 ANQGSEA. The V gene lost 7 bases and the J gene lost 1 base, with 16 bases spanning the gap. The CDR3 consists of 14 residues. This CDR3 is CSALPSPGNYGYTF. The CDR3 DNA reads as TGCAGCGCCCTCCCCTCGCCGGGTAACTATGGCTACACCTTC. The complete variable domain, with remaining parts taken from reference TRBV29-1 and TRBJ1-2, reads SAVISQKPSRDICQRGTSLTIQCQVDSQVTMMFWYRQQPGQSLTLIATANQGSEATYESGFVIDKFPISRPNLTFSTLTVSNMSPEDSSIYLCSALPSPGNYGYTFGSGTRLTVV.

This clonotype was detected many times. This sequence joins TRBV5-1 and TRBJ2-5; 7 bases fit TRBD2. Losses at the gene ends were 1 base for V and 4 bases for J; bases not matched to a gene: 10. From germline, CDR1 is SGHRS and CDR2 YFSETQ. The CDR3 covers 16 residues. CDR3 region: CASSLRTRGTRETQYF. CDR3 nucleotides: TGCGCCAGCAGCTTGAGGACTAGGGGTACAAGAGAGACCCAGTACTTC.

This clonotype was counted ten times or more. The V call is TRBV6-5, the J call TRBJ1-1; D is possibly TRBD1 (5 bases). CDR1 is MNHEY and CDR2 is SVGAGI in the germline V gene. Trimming cost V 2 bases and J 0 bases, with 16 bases left between them. The length of the CDR3 is 17 residues. CDR3 in amino acids: CASSYRQLEHLNTEAFF. For the CDR3, the DNA is TGTGCCAGCAGTTACCGACAGCTCGAACACTTGAACACTGAAGCTTTCTTT.

This clonotype came up many times. CDR3 nucleotides: TGTGCCAGCCTAGCGGGGGGCGGCCTGGAGACCCAGTACTTC. This encodes CASLAGGGLETQYF. V gene TRBV2 combines with J gene TRBJ2-5, with 11 bases aligning to TRBD2. From germline, CDR1 is SNHLY and CDR2 FYNNEI. The CDR3 consists of 14 residues. J gave up 5 bases and V 8 bases, and 7 bases lay outside the gene matches.

This clonotype was counted many times. With a much larger clone just one base away, this may be a read error. Written as DNA, the CDR3 is TGCAGTGCTAGCCGGGACAGCTCCTACGAGCAGTACTTC. It translates to CSASRDSSYEQYF. The chain has TRBV20-1 and TRBJ2-7; 7 bases align to TRBD1. The CDR3 spans 13 residues. V trimming: 3 bases; J trimming: 0 bases; junction bases outside the gene matches: 2. Per the germline V gene, CDR1 is DFQATT and CDR2 is SNEGSKA (reference sequence).

This clonotype has at least ten counts. This chain uses TRBV28 with TRBJ2-7, with D perhaps matching TRBD1 (5 bases). Germline CDR1 reads MDHEN; CDR2 reads SYDVKM. This CDR3 contains 11 residues. V gave up 6 bases and J gave up 6 bases, with 9 bases separating them. The CDR3 loop reads CASSIRGEQYF. The CDR3 DNA reads TGTGCCAGCAGCATAAGGGGCGAGCAGTACTTC.

This clonotype was found many times. The chain uses TRBV5-1 and TRBJ2-7; weak D call: TRBD1 (6 bases). The CDR3 totals 15 residues. Trimming stripped 4 bases from V and 5 bases from J, with 19 bases between. Germline V gene sequence: CDR1 SGHRS, CDR2 YFSETQ. The CDR3 loop is CASSVQGFGWDEQYF. In DNA form, the CDR3 reads TGCGCCAGCAGCGTACAGGGCTTTGGTTGGGACGAGCAGTACTTC.

This clonotype appeared many times. A much larger clone sits a single nucleotide away, making a read error possible. V is TRBV15 and J is TRBJ1-1; D is possibly TRBD1 (6 bases). The CDR3 loop spans 15 amino acids. V lost 5 bases to trimming and J lost 1 base, with 14 bases between them. From germline, CDR1 is LNHNV and CDR2 YYDKDF (reference sequence). In DNA form, the CDR3 reads TGTGCCACCAGCCCAGAGAGGGGGAGGAACACTGAAGCTTTCTTT. Translating gives CATSPERGRNTEAFF.

This clonotype was counted at least ten times. The rearrangement links TRBV6-1 to TRBJ1-5; the match to TRBD1 covers 10 bases. V was pared by 1 base and J by 8 bases, with 5 bases of the junction left unmatched. The CDR3 sequence is 15 residues long. Germline V gene lookup returns CDR1 MNHNS and CDR2 SASEGT. DNA of the CDR3: TGTGCCAGCAGTGAAGGAGGGACAGGGGTTGAGCCCCAGCATTTT. Encoded protein: CASSEGGTGVEPQHF.

At least ten counts were recorded for this clonotype. As DNA, the CDR3 is TGTGCCAGCAGTTACTCGGGGGAGATGGGTGAAGCTTTCTTT. Amino acid sequence: CASSYSGEMGEAFF. This chain links TRBV6-5 with TRBJ1-1; possibly TRBD1 for D (5 bases). Looked up from germline, CDR1 is MNHEY and CDR2 is SVGAGI. Trimming stripped 0 bases from V and 7 bases from J, with 12 bases between. There are 14 residues in the CDR3.

This clonotype appeared many times. The chain is built from TRBV6-5 and TRBJ1-1; perhaps TRBD1 as D (5 bases). The CDR3 is 16 amino acids. CDR1 is MNHEY and CDR2 is SVGAGI in the germline V gene. V was clipped by 2 bases and J by 2 bases, with 15 bases between them. CDR3 sequence reads: CASSYESDSFNTEAFF. In DNA form, the CDR3 reads TGTGCCAGCAGTTACGAATCTGACAGTTTTAACACTGAAGCTTTCTTT.

The chain links TRBV19 to TRBJ1-2; D is uncertain. Between the trimmed V and J ends, which lost 7 bases and 0 bases, there was a span of 9 bases. This CDR3 spans 13 amino acids. From germline, CDR1 is LNHDA and CDR2 SQIVND (reference sequence). The CDR3 bases are TGTGCCAGTAAGAAACAGACTAACTATGGCTACACCTTC. Its translation: CASKKQTNYGYTF.

The table lists this clonotype with many counts. The chain combines TRBV19 with TRBJ1-2; D call uncertain. The CDR3 is 13 amino acids. The germline CDR1 and CDR2 sequences are LNHDA and SQIVND (reference sequence). Trimming pared 6 bases from V and 4 bases from J, leaving 12 bases between. As DNA, the CDR3 is TGTGCCAGTAGGGGTCCAGCTATCTATGGCTACACCTTC. It is translated as CASRGPAIYGYTF.

The chain employs TRBV4-2 and TRBJ2-5; a possible D gene is TRBD1 (6 bases). Germline values: CDR1 LGHNA, CDR2 YNFKEQ. CDR3 size: 15 residues. With 1 base removed from V and 2 bases from J, the gap between germline ends came to 11 bases. CDR3 region: CASSQGVTGQETQYF. The CDR3 region has the DNA TGTGCCAGCAGCCAAGGGGTGACAGGACAAGAGACCCAGTACTTC.

This clonotype was seen repeatedly, ten times or more. The CDR3 DNA reads TGTGCCAGCCAAGGGGGCAGTTCGTACCAAGAGACCCAGTACTTC. It yields the protein CASQGGSSYQETQYF. V usage is TRBV25-1 and J usage is TRBJ2-5, with 7 bases fitting TRBD1. Germline V lookup: CDR1 MGHDK, CDR2 SYGVNS. The CDR3 consists of 15 residues. The ends lost 8 bases at V and 0 bases at J; junction bases unmatched: 9.

This clonotype was seen only a few times. CDR3 sequence: CAWSAGTSGTSTDTQYF. As DNA, the CDR3 is TGTGCCTGGAGTGCAGGAACTAGCGGGACCAGCACAGATACGCAGTATTTT. This rearrangement joins TRBV30 to TRBJ2-3; 10 bases match TRBD2. Germline V gene sequence: CDR1 GTSNPN, CDR2 SVGIG (reference sequence). CDR3 length equals 17 residues. Germline trimming cut 1 base from V and 0 bases from J; bases unmatched to any gene: 7. The variable domain in full, completed from reference TRBV30 and TRBJ2-3, reads SQTIHQWPATLVQPVGSPLSLECTVEGTSNPNLYWYRQAAGRGLQLLFYSVGIGQISSEVPQNLSASRPQDRQFILSSKKLLLSDSGFYLCAWSAGTSGTSTDTQYFGPGTRLTVL.

This clonotype showed up many times. The chain carries TRBV10-3 and TRBJ1-1; the D gene is possibly TRBD1 (5 bases). V dropped 2 bases and J dropped 4 bases, with 14 bases sitting between them. The CDR3 has 15 amino acids. Germline V lookup: CDR1 ENHRY, CDR2 SYGVKD. The CDR3 region has the DNA TGTGCCATCAGTGAGGGACGGAGGAGGGGCACTGAAGCTTTCTTT. It codes for CAISEGRRRGTEAFF.

This clonotype was counted ten times or more. The V and J genes are TRBV6-5 and TRBJ2-5; the D is unclear. The ends were cut back, 2 bases at V and 3 bases at J, with 7 bases in the middle. The CDR3 length is 13 residues. Per the germline V gene, CDR1 is MNHEY and CDR2 is SVGAGI. The CDR3 region has the DNA TGTGCCAGCAGTTACGGAGTGAAAGAGACCCAGTACTTC. Translation gives CASSYGVKETQYF.

The chain recombines TRBV18 with TRBJ2-7; D unclear. From germline, CDR1 is KGHSH and CDR2 LQKENI. V lost 2 bases to trimming and J lost 3 bases, with 8 bases between them. The CDR3 covers 13 residues. The CDR3 DNA sequence: TGTGCCAGCTCACCAACGACGATCTACGAGCAGTACTTC. This encodes CASSPTTIYEQYF.

This clonotype has at least ten counts. The chain employs TRBV6-1 and TRBJ2-7; no reliable D call. V lost 7 bases and J lost 6, with 13 bases in between. The CDR3 length is 12 residues. Germline V gives CDR1 MNHNS, CDR2 SASEGT. The CDR3 is CASIGRPSEQYF. In DNA, the CDR3 is TGTGCCAGCATCGGCCGACCCTCCGAGCAGTACTTC.